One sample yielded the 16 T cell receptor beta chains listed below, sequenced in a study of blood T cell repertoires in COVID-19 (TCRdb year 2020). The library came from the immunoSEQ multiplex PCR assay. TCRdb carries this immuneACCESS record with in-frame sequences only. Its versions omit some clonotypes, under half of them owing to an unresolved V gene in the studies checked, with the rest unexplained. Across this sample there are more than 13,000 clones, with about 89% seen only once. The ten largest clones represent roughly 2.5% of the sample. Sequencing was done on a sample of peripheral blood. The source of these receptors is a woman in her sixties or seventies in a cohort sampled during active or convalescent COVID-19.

The CDR3 sequence is CASSLAAGLYNEQFF. The CDR3 nucleotides are TGTGCCAGCAGCTTAGCCGCGGGGCTTTACAATGAGCAGTTCTTC. The chain combines TRBV11-2 with TRBJ2-1, with D possibly matching TRBD2 (6 bases). Germline CDR1 SGHAT, CDR2 FQNNGV. The CDR3 spans 15 residues. V was pared by 1 base and J by 4 bases, with 11 bases between.

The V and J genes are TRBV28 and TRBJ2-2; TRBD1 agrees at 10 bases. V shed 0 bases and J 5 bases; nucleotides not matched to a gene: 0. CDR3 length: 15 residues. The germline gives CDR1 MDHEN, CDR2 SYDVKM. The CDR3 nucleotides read TGTGCCAGCAGTTTATGGGGACAGGGGACCGGGGAGCTGTTTTTT. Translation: CASSLWGQGTGELFF.

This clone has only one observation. CDR3 sequence: CASSLRQANHEQYF. The CDR3 nucleotides read TGTGCCAGCAGCCTCCGACAGGCTAACCACGAGCAGTACTTC. The chain uses TRBV3-1 (or the pseudogene TRBV3-2) and TRBJ2-7; the D gene is possibly TRBD1 (6 bases). CDR1 and CDR2 from the germline V gene are LGHDT and YNNKEL (reference sequence). V was trimmed by 4 bases and J by 5 bases, leaving 15 bases between them. This CDR3 has 14 amino acids.

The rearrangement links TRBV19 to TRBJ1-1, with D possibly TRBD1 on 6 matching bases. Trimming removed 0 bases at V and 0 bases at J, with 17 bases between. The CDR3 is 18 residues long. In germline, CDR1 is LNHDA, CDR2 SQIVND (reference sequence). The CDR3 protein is CASSIEGGGNSLNTEAFF. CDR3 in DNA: TGTGCCAGTAGTATAGAAGGGGGAGGGAATTCCCTGAACACTGAAGCTTTCTTT.

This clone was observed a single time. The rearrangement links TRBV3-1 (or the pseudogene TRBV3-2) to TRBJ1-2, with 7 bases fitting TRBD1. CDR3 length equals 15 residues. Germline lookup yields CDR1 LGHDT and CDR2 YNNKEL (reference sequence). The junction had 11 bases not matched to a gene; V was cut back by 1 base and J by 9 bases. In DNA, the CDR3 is TGTGCCAGCAGCCAAGGCACAGGGGAACCCGTGCGCTACACCTTC. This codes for CASSQGTGEPVRYTF.

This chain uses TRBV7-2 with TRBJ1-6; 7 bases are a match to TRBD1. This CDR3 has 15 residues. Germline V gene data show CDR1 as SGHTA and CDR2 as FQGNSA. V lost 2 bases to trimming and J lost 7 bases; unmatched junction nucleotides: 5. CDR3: CASSLTRDRNSPLHF. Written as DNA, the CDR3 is TGTGCCAGCAGCTTAACTCGGGACAGAAATTCACCCCTCCACTTT.

The CDR3 region is CASSQVGEVYYEQYF. The CDR3 nucleotides are TGCGCCAGCAGCCAAGTAGGGGAAGTCTACTACGAGCAGTACTTC. The gene calls are TRBV4-1 and TRBJ2-7; TRBD1 is a possible D gene (5 bases). The CDR3 has 15 residues. V lost 1 base to trimming and J lost 3 bases, with 13 bases between them. Germline-derived CDR1 and CDR2 are MGHRA and YSYEKL.

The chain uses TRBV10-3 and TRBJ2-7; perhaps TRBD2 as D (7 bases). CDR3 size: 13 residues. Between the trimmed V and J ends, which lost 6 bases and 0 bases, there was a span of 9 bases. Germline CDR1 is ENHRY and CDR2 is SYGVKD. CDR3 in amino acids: CAIRRGGSYEQYF. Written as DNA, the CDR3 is TGTGCCATCAGGAGGGGGGGCTCCTACGAGCAGTACTTC.

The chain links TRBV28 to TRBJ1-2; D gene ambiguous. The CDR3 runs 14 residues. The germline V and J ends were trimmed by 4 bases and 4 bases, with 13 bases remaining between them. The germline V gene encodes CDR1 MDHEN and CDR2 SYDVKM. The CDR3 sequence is CASSSVAETYGYTF. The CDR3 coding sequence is TGTGCCAGCAGTTCAGTGGCGGAGACCTATGGCTACACCTTC.

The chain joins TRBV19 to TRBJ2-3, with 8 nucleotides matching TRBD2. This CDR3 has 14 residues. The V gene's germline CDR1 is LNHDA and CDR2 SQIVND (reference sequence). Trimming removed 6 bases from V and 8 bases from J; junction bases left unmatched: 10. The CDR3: CASSPGGGQGTQYF. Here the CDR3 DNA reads TGTGCCAGTAGCCCCGGGGGGGGGCAGGGTACGCAGTATTTT.

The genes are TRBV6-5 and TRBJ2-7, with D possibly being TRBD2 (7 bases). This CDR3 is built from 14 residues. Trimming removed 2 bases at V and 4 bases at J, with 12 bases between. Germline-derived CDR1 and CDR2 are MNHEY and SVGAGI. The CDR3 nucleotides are TGTGCCAGCAGTTACGGGGGGGCTGCGTACGAGCAGTACTTC. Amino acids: CASSYGGAAYEQYF.

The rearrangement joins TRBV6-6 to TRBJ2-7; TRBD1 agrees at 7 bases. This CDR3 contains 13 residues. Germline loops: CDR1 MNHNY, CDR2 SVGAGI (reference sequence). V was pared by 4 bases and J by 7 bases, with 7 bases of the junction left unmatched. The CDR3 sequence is CASSWDRTGEQYF. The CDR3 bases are TGTGCCAGCAGTTGGGACAGAACGGGGGAGCAGTACTTC.

CDR3 loop: CRADSNYGYTF. CDR3 nucleotides: TGCAGGGCCGACTCTAACTATGGCTACACCTTC. V gene TRBV20-1 combines with J gene TRBJ1-2; D not resolved. The CDR3 covers 11 residues. The germline V gene has CDR1 DFQATT and CDR2 SNEGSKA (reference sequence).

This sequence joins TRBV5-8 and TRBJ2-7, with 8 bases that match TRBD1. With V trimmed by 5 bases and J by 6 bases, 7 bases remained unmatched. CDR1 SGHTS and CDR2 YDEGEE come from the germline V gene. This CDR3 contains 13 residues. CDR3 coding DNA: TGTGCCAGCAGGACGGACAGGGAAGGCGAGCAGTACTTC. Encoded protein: CASRTDREGEQYF.

CDR3 bases: TGTGCCAGCAGCTTCGACAGGTATACGAATGAGCAGTTCTTC. This sequence encodes CASSFDRYTNEQFF. The rearrangement joins TRBV7-2 to TRBJ2-1, with a tentative D call TRBD1 (6 bases). This CDR3 comprises 14 residues. Trimming removed 3 bases at V and 7 bases at J, with 13 bases between. Germline assignment: CDR1 SGHTA and CDR2 FQGNSA.

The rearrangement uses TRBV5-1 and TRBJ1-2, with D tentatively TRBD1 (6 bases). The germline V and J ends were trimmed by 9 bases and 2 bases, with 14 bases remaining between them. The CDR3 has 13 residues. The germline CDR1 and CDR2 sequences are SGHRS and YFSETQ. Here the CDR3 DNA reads TGCGCCACCAGACCCGGACAGAACTATGGCTACACCTTC. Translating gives CATRPGQNYGYTF.